This T cell receptor (beta chain) was sequenced during a study of OX40 agonist ivuxolimab in advanced cancers. Overall study context: Partial responses were achieved by three patients, one with hepatocellular carcinoma and two with cutaneous melanoma. Study-wide points: Antigen specificity was not determined for the expanded peripheral T cells.

Germline V CDR1 and CDR2: MNHNS, SASEGT. V lost 2 bases to trimming and J lost 4 bases, with 12 bases between them. The CDR3 length is 15 residues. Points on this clone: The antigen is unknown.

The protocol was immunoSEQ multiplex PCR, while the TCRdb copy is restricted to in-frame clones and leaves out a portion. In the table there are about 73,000 clones, roughly four fifths of which are singletons. The chain employs TRBV6-1 and TRBJ2-1, with D perhaps matching TRBD1 (5 bases). The source is an adult with an advanced solid tumor such as melanoma, head and neck, liver or kidney cancer. Sequencing used CD4+ or CD8+ T cells sorted from blood, obtained in a trial of the OX40 agonist ivuxolimab. CDR3 residues: CASSESIQAYNEQFF. The CDR3, as DNA: TGTGCCAGCAGTGAATCGATACAGGCTTACAATGAGCAGTTCTTC.